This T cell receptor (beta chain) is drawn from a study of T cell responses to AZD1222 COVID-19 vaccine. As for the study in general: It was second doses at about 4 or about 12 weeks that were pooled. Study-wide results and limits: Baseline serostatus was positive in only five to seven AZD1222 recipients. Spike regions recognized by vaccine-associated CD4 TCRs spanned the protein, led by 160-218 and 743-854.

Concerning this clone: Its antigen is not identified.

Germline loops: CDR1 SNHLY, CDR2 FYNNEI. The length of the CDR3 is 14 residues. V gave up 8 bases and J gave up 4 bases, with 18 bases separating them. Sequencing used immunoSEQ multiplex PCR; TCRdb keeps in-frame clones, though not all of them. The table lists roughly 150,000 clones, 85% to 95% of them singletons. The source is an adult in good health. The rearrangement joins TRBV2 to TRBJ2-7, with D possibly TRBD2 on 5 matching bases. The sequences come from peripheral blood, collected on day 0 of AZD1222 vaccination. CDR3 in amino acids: CASQRSEGFYEQYF. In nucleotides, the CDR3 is TGTGCCAGCCAGAGATCTGAGGGTTTTTACGAGCAGTACTTC.